The clone carrying this T cell receptor beta chain was seen a few times. Its antigen remains unidentified. The record originates from a study of CD8 T cells in ankylosing spondylitis. Findings and limits, study-wide: Seemingly distinctive of ankylosing spondylitis blood was a TCR beta motif formed by eight highly homologous variants. Clones linked to disease, bearing a CD8+ phenotype, were relatively rare in peripheral blood.

TCRdb re-analysed the 5' RACE reads in MiXCR, keeping a single row per CDR3 protein. The table shows 500,000 to 550,000 distinct CDR3 sequences, with roughly 12% occurring only once. Trimming removed 3 bases from V and 8 bases from J; junction bases left unmatched: 8. The germline CDR1 and CDR2 sequences are SGHAT and FQNNGV. This CDR3 contains 15 residues. The specimen sequenced was blood, either unsorted or a sorted T cell fraction (not recorded which). This TCR was recovered from a male donor with ankylosing spondylitis. The rearrangement uses TRBV11-2 and TRBJ2-1; 9 bases match TRBD1. CDR3 region: CASSLSGQGYHEQFF. DNA of the CDR3: TGTGCCAGCAGCTTGTCGGGACAGGGATACCATGAGCAGTTCTTC.